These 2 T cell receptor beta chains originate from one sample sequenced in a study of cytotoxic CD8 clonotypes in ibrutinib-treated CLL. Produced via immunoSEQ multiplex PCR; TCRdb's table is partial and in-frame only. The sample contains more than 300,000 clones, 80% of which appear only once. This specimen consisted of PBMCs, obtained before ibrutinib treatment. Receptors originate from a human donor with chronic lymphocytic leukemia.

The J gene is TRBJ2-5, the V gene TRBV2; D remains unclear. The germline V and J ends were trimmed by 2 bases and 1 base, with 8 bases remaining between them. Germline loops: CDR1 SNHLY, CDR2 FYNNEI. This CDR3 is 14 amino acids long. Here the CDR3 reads CASSEFGFQETQYF. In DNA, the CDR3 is TGTGCCAGCAGTGAATTTGGGTTCCAAGAGACCCAGTACTTC.

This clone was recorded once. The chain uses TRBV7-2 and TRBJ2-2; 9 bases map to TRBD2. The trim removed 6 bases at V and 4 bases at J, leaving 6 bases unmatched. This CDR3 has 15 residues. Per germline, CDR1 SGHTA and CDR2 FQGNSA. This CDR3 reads CASRQVLAGTGELFF. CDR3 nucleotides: TGTGCCAGCAGACAAGTACTAGCGGGCACCGGGGAGCTGTTTTTT.